This T cell receptor (beta chain) was documented in a study of blood T cells in healthy people across ages. As regards this clonotype: Its antigen remains unknown.

Peripheral blood was drawn, about 9.1 milliliters per donor. V shed 0 bases and J 3 bases; nucleotides not matched to a gene: 12. The CDR3 length is 18 residues. Germline loops: CDR1 LNHNV, CDR2 YYDKDF (reference sequence). Study observations and caveats: Donor CMV status was unknown, possibly confounding expanded clonotype changes.

Combining a sample-barcoded 5' primer with a J-beta primer mix, a second PCR ran for roughly 7 to 11 cycles. No fewer than 3 million CDR3-containing paired-end reads came from each sample. TCRdb re-called the 5' RACE reads with MiXCR, one entry per CDR3 protein. The sample shows over 500,000 distinct CDR3 sequences, around 50% of them seen only once. The specimen sequenced was blood. The receptor's source is a woman older than 75 in good health. The chain joins TRBV15 to TRBJ2-7, with 9 bases that match TRBD1. CDR3 DNA: TGTGCCACCAGCAGAGATCCGGCCCACAGGGGGCTTGACTACGAGCAGTACTTC. Translating it yields CATSRDPAHRGLDYEQYF.